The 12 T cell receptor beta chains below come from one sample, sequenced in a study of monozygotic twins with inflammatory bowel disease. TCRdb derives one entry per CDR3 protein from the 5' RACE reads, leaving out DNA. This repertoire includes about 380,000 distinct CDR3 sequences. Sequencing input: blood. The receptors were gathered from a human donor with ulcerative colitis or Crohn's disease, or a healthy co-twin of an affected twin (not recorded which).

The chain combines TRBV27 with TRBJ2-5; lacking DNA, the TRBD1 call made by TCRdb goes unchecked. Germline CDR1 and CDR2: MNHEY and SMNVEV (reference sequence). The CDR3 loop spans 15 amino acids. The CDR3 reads CASRTPDRGHETQYF.

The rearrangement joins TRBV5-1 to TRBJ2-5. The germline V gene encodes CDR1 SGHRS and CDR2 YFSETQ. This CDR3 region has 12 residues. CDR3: CASSLLSETQYF.

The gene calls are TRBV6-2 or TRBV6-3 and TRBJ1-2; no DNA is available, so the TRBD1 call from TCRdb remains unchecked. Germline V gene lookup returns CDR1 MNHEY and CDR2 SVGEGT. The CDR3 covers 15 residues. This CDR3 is CASTYLGGDNYGYTF.

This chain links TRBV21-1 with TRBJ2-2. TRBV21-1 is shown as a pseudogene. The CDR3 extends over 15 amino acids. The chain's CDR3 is CASSKRDLGAGELFF.

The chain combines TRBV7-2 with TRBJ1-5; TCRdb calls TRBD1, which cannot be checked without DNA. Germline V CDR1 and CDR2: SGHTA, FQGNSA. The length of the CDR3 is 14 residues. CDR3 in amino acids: CASSTRQGDQPQHF.

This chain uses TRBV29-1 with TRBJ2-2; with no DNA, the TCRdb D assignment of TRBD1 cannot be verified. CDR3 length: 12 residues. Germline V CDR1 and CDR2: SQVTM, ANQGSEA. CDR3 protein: CSVERTTGELFF.

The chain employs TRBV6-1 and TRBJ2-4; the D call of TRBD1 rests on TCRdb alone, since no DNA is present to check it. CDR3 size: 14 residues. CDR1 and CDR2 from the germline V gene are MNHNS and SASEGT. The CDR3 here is CASSRTGGEYIQYF.

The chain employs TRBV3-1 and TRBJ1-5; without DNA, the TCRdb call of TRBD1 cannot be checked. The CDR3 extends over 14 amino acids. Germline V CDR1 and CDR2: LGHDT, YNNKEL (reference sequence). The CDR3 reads CASSQTGANQPQHF.

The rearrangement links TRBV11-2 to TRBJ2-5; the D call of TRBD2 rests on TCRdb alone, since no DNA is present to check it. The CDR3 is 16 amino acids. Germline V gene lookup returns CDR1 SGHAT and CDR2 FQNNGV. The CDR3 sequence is CASSLAGGTFQETQYF.

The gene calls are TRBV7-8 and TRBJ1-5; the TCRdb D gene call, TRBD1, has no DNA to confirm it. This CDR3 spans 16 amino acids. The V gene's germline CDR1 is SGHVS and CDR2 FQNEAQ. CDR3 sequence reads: CASSLPDRGWRQPQHF.

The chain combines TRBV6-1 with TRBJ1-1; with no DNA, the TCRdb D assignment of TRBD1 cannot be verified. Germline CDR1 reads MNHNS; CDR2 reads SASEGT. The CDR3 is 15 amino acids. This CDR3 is CASSRGVQGALGAFF.

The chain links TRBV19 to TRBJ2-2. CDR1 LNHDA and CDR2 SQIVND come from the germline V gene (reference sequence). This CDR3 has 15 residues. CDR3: CASSRVDNSGGELFF.